Listed below are T cell receptor beta chains from one sample, sequenced in a study of blood T cell repertoires in COVID-19. Some clones are missing from TCRdb's copy, which holds only in-frame ones; the method was immunoSEQ multiplex PCR. This sample yields a few hundred thousand clones, of which roughly 90% are seen a single time; approximately 1% belongs to the top ten. Source material: PBMCs or T cells enriched from blood (not recorded which). All receptors come from a woman aged 25 to 39 who had been exposed to COVID-19. CDR3s include the opening cysteine and the closing phenylalanine or tryptophan. The D gene is left open where the match is weak. The size of a clone is reported for some rows only, either as once, few or many, or as a class for expanded clones.

j_call,clone_size,d_call,cdr3_length,v_call,cdr3_aa,cdr3_nt
TRBJ2-3,.,.,15,TRBV7-6,CASSLVAASTDTQYF,TGTGCCAGCAGCTTAGTCGCGGCTAGCACAGATACGCAGTATTTT
TRBJ2-5,.,.,14,TRBV19,CASSIGGRAGTQYF,TGTGCCAGTAGTATAGGGGGCCGAGCCGGGACCCAGTACTTC
TRBJ2-3,.,.,15,TRBV9,CASSVEPGEADTQYF,TGTGCCAGCAGCGTAGAACCGGGGGAAGCAGATACGCAGTATTTT
TRBJ2-7,many,.,12,TRBV12-3/TRBV12-4,CASSFDTYEQYF,TGTGCCAGCAGTTTCGACACATACGAGCAGTACTTC
TRBJ2-5,.,TRBD2,17,TRBV2,CASSELAGGRGEETQYF,TGTGCCAGCAGTGAACTAGCGGGAGGCAGGGGGGAAGAGACCCAGTACTTC
TRBJ2-2,.,.,17,TRBV27,CASSLFSDISNTGELFF,TGTGCCAGCAGTTTATTCTCGGACATATCGAACACCGGGGAGCTGTTTTTT
TRBJ2-5,.,TRBD1,18,TRBV4-2,CASSHLGGQGGGSETQYF,TGTGCCAGCAGCCACCTTGGGGGACAAGGGGGCGGCTCGGAGACCCAGTACTTC
TRBJ2-3,few,.,16,TRBV2,CASTPRLAWTADTQYF,TGTGCCAGCACCCCAAGACTAGCTTGGACAGCAGATACGCAGTATTTT
TRBJ2-2,once,.,15,TRBV6-5,CASTWSSPRAGELFF,TGTGCCAGCACCTGGAGCTCTCCAAGAGCCGGGGAGCTGTTTTTT
TRBJ2-3,.,.,17,TRBV4-2,CASSRSPLKLRTDTQYF,TGTGCCAGCAGCCGGAGTCCCTTAAAGCTCCGCACAGATACGCAGTATTTT
TRBJ2-7,.,TRBD1,13,TRBV6-5,CASSRDSPYEQYF,TGTGCCAGCAGCCGGGACAGTCCCTACGAGCAGTACTTC
TRBJ2-7,.,.,15,TRBV6-5,CASSRRVAVSYEQYF,TGTGCCAGCAGTCGTCGGGTAGCGGTCTCCTACGAGCAGTACTTC
TRBJ2-2,.,.,13,TRBV5-1,CASSSQGDGELFF,TGCGCCAGCAGCTCCCAGGGTGACGGGGAGCTGTTTTTT
TRBJ1-1,once,TRBD1,14,TRBV19,CASSRLDRGAEAFF,TGTGCCAGTAGTAGACTCGACAGGGGAGCTGAAGCTTTCTTT
TRBJ2-3,.,TRBD1,15,TRBV5-5,CASSGTVFSTDTQYF,TGTGCCAGCAGTGGGACAGTATTTAGCACAGATACGCAGTATTTT
TRBJ2-1,.,TRBD2,16,TRBV19,CASSTSGLAGYNEQFF,TGTGCCAGTAGTACAAGCGGACTAGCGGGCTACAATGAGCAGTTCTTC
TRBJ2-7,.,.,12,TRBV30,CAWSVSSYEQYF,TGTGCCTGGAGTGTCTCGAGCTACGAGCAGTACTTC
TRBJ1-2,.,TRBD1,14,TRBV28,CASSLSGQGRGYTF,TGTGCCAGCAGTTTATCTGGACAGGGTCGGGGCTACACCTTC
TRBJ2-7,.,.,15,TRBV28,CASSYPRDKGYEQYF,TGTGCCAGCAGTTACCCACGGGACAAGGGTTACGAGCAGTACTTC
TRBJ2-3,.,.,16,TRBV10-1,CASSEVRGGGTDTQYF,TGCGCCAGCAGTGAGGTGCGGGGCGGGGGCACAGATACGCAGTATTTT